The rows below give T cell receptor beta chains drawn from one sample of a study of OX40 agonist ivuxolimab in advanced cancers. Assay used: immunoSEQ multiplex PCR; TCRdb lists only in-frame clones, some missing. The table shows under 40,000 clones, with about 92% occurring only once. Sequencing was performed on CD4+ or CD8+ T cells sorted from blood, taken in a trial of the OX40 agonist ivuxolimab. The source of these receptors is an adult with an advanced solid tumor such as melanoma, head and neck, liver or kidney cancer. The conserved cysteine and the conserved F or W are not part of the CDR3 here. Each record gives: V gene, J gene, CDR3 protein.

>TRBV21-1|TRBJ1-2
ASSKRAKTGYGYT
>TRBV13|TRBJ2-7
ASSLRGQGSYEQY
>TRBV27|TRBJ2-7
ASSLGLAGAYEQY
>TRBV7-6|TRBJ2-2
ASSFNLNTGELF
>TRBV6-5|TRBJ2-1
ASRGTSLPSNEQF
>TRBV19|TRBJ1-2
ASSISIAYGYT
>TRBV9|TRBJ2-3
ASRPGGATDTQY
>TRBV27|TRBJ2-7
ASSFSGGGYEQY
>TRBV6-5|TRBJ2-3
ASVGPGSDTQY
>TRBV21-1|TRBJ2-5
ASRQERVNETQY
>TRBV2|TRBJ2-1
ASRDNNEQF
>TRBV30|TRBJ1-1
AWSSPPDRLS
>TRBV6-4|TRBJ2-5
ASSDSFDAGPLETQY
>TRBV10-1|TRBJ2-3
ASPGLADTQY
>TRBV27|TRBJ2-2
ASSSEDNANTGELF
>TRBV6-5|TRBJ2-7
ASSLSGGPAYEQY
>TRBV7-6|TRBJ2-1
ASSSTGGPNEQF
>TRBV6-5|TRBJ1-4
ASSYSQGQEKLF
>TRBV7-8|TRBJ2-2
ASSFVGELF
>TRBV30|TRBJ2-7
AWDRDAAKY